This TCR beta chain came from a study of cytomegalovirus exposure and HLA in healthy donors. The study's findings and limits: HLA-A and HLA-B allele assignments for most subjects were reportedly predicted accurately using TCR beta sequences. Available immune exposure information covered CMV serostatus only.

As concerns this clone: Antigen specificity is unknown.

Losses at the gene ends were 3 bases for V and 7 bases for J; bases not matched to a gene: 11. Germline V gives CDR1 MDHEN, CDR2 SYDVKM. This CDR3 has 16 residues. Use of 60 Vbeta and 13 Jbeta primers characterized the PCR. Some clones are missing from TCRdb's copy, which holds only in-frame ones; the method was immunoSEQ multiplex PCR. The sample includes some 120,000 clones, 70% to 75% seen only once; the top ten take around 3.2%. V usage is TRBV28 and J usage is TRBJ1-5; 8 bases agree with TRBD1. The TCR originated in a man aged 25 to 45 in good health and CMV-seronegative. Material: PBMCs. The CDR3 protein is CASSFGMQGAWQPQHF. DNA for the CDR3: TGTGCCAGCAGTTTCGGGATGCAGGGGGCTTGGCAGCCCCAGCATTTT.